This entry is about one TCR beta chain. TCRdb keeps only in-frame clones here, not all; method: immunoSEQ multiplex PCR. Among 190,000 or so clones listed, about 95% were seen once. This sample was included in a study of blood T cell repertoires in COVID-19. Study details: The origin of the acute and convalescent COVID-19 samples was the United States, Italy and Spain.

Seattle cases were enrolled at active infection and followed longitudinally. Germline CDR1 is SGHVS and CDR2 is FNYEAQ. The CDR3 runs to 16 residues. The V segment lost 1 base and the J segment 7 bases; nucleotides outside the gene matches: 6. The sample consisted of peripheral blood. The sequence derives from a man aged 25 to 45 with COVID-19, enrolled during active disease. The V gene is TRBV7-6, the J gene TRBJ1-4; 10 bases map to TRBD1. The CDR3 is CASSLGQGAHFEKLFF. The CDR3 region has the DNA TGTGCCAGCAGCTTAGGACAGGGGGCGCATTTTGAAAAACTGTTTTTT.